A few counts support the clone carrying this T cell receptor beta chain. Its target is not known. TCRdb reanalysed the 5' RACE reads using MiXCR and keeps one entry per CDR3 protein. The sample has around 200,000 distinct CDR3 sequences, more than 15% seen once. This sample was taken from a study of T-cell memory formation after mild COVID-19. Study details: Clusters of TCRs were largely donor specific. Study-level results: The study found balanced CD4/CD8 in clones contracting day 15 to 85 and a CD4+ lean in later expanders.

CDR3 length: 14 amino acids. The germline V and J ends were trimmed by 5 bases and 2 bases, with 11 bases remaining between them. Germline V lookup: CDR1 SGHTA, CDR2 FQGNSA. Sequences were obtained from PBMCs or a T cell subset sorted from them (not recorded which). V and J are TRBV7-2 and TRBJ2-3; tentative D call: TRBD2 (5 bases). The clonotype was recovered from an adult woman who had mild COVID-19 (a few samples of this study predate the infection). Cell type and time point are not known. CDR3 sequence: CASSPVATTDTQYF. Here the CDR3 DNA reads TGTGCCAGCAGCCCTGTAGCGACCACAGATACGCAGTATTTT.